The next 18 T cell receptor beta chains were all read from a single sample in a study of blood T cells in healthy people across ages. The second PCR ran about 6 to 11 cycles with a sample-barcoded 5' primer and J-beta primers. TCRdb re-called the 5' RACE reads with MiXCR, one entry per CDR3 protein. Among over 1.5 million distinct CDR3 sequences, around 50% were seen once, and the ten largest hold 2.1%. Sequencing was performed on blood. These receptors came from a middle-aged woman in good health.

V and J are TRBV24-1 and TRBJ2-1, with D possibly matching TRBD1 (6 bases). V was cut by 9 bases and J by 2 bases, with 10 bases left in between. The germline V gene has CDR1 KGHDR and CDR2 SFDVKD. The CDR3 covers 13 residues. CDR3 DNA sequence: TGTGCCACCGTCGGGGACACCTACAATGAGCAGTTCTTC. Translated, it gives CATVGDTYNEQFF.

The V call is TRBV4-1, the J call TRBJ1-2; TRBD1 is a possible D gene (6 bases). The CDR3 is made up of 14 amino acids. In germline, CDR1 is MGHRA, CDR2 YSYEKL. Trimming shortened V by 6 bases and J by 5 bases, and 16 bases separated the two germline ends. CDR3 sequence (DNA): TGCGCCAGCAGACTGACGACAGGCTCTTATGGCTACACCTTC. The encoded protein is CASRLTTGSYGYTF.

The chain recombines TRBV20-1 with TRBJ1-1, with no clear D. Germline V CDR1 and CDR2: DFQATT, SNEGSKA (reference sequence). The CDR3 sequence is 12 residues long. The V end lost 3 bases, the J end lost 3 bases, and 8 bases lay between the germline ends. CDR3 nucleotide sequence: TGCAGTGCTAGCGTTCAGTACACTGAAGCTTTCTTT. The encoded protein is CSASVQYTEAFF.

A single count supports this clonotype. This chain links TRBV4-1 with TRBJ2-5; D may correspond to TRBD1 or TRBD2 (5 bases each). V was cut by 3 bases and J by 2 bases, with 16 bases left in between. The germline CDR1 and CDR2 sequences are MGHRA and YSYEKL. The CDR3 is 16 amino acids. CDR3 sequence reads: CASSHLGTDLQETQYF. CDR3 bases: TGCGCCAGCAGCCACCTCGGGACGGATTTGCAAGAGACCCAGTACTTC.

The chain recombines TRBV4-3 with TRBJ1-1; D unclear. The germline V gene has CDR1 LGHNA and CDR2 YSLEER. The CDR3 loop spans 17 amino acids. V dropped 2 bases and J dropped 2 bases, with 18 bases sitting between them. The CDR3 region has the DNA TGCGCCAGCAGCCAACATTGTTCCGAGGGTCTAAACACTGAAGCTTTCTTT. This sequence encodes CASSQHCSEGLNTEAFF.

CDR3 region: CSAREDGIFSGANVLTF. The DNA for the CDR3 is TGCAGTGCTCGGGAGGACGGGATCTTCTCTGGGGCCAACGTCCTGACTTTC. The chain recombines TRBV20-1 with TRBJ2-6; 7 bases fit TRBD2. CDR3 length: 17 amino acids. V gave up 5 bases and J gave up 0 bases; unmatched junction bases: 10. The germline gives CDR1 DFQATT, CDR2 SNEGSKA (reference sequence).

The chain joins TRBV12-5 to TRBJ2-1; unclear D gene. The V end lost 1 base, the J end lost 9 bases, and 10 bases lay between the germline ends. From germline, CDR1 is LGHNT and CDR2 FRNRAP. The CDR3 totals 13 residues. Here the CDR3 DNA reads TGTGCTAGTGGTTTGGACCCCTCGGGTGAGCAGTTCTTC. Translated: CASGLDPSGEQFF.

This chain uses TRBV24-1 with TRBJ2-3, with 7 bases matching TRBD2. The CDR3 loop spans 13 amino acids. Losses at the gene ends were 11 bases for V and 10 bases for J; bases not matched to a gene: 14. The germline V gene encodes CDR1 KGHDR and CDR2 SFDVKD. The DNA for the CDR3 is TGTGCCATCGAAGCGGGGCGAGGGGACGCGCAGTATTTT. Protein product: CAIEAGRGDAQYF.

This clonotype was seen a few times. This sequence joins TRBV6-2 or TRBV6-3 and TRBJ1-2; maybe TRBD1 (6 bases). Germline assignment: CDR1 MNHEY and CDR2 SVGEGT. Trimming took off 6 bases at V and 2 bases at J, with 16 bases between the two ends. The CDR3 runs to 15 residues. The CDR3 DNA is TGTGCCAGCAGCCCAAGGGACACCTGGAACTATGGCTACACCTTC. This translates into CASSPRDTWNYGYTF.

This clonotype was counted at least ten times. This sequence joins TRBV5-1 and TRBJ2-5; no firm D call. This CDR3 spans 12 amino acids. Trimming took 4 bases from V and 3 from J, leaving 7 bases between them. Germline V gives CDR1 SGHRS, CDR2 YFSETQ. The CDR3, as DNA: TGCGCCAGCAGCGCCCCCAAAGAGACCCAGTACTTC. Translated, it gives CASSAPKETQYF. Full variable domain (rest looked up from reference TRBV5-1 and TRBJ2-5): KAGVTQTPRYLIKTRGQQVTLSCSPISGHRSVSWYQQTPGQGLQFLFEYFSETQRNKGNFPGRFSGRQFSNSRSEMNVSTLELGDSALYLCASSAPKETQYFGPGTRLLVL.

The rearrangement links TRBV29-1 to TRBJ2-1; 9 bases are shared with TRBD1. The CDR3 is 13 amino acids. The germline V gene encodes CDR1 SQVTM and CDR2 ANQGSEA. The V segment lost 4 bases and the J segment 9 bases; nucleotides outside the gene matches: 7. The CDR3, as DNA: TGCAGCGTTGCCCCGGGACAGGGCCGTGAGCAGTTCTTC. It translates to CSVAPGQGREQFF.

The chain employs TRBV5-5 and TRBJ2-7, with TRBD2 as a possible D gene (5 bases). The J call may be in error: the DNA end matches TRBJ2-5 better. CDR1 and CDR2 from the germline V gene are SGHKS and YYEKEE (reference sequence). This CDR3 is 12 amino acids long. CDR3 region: CASSPEAGTQYF. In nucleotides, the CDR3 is TGTGCCAGCAGCCCTGAGGCGGGGACCCAGTACTTC.

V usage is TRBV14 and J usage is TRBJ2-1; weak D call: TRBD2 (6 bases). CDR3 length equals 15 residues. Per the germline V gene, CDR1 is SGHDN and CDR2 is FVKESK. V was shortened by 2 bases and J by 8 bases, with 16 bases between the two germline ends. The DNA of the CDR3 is TGTGCCAGCAGCCAATTTCAGGAGGGTTTCGATGAGCAGTTCTTC. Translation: CASSQFQEGFDEQFF.

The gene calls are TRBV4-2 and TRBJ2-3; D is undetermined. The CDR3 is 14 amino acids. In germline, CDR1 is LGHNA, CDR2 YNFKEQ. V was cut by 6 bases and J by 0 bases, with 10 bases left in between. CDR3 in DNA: TGTGCCAGCAGGAAGACTCCTAGCACAGATACGCAGTATTTT. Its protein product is CASRKTPSTDTQYF.

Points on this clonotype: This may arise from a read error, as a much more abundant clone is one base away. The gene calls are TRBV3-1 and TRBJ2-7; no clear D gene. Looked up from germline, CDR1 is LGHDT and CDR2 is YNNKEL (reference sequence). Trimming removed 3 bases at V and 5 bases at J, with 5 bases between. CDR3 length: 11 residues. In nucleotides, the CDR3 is TGTGCCAGCAGCCACGTGGACGAGCAGTACTTC. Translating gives CASSHVDEQYF.

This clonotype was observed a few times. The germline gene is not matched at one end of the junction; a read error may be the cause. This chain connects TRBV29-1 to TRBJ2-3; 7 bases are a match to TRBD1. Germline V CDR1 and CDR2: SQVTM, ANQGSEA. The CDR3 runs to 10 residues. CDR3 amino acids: CSAGTDTRYF. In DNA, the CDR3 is TGCAGCGCGGGGACAGATACGCGGTATTTT.

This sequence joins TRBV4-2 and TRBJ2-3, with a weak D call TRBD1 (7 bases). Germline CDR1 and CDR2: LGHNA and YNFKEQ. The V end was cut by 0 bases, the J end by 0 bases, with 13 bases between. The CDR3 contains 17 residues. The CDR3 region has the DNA TGTGCCAGCAGCCAAGAAGTCAGGGGGACTAGCACAGATACGCAGTATTTT. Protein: CASSQEVRGTSTDTQYF.

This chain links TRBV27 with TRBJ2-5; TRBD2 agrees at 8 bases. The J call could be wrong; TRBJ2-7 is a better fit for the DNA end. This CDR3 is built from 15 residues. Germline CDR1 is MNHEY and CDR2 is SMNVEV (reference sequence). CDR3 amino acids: CASSPSAGGAYEQYF. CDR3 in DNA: TGTGCCAGCAGTCCTTCTGCCGGGGGGGCCTACGAGCAGTACTTC.